This T cell receptor (beta chain) was identified during a study of blood T cell repertoires in COVID-19. Study details: Material from acute and convalescent COVID-19 was sourced from the United States, Italy and Spain. PBMCs, B-cell-depleted T cells, or T cells provided the cDNA or gDNA that made up the material.

V dropped 1 base and J dropped 0; count of bases not matched to a gene: 8. The V gene's germline CDR1 is MGHDK and CDR2 SYGVNS. The length of the CDR3 is 18 residues. People in the exposed group encountered a COVID-19 case within 2 weeks before entering the study. Profiling relied on immunoSEQ multiplex PCR, and the TCRdb table lists in-frame clones only, not all of them. The sample has hundreds of thousands of clones, 70% to 90% seen once. The source is a woman aged 18 to 35 who had been exposed to COVID-19. The sequenced sample was PBMCs or T cells enriched from blood (not recorded which). The rearrangement uses TRBV25-1 and TRBJ1-1, with TRBD1 matching over 10 bases. The CDR3 loop reads CASSEWGTGDNLNTEAFF. The CDR3 region has the DNA TGTGCCAGCAGTGAATGGGGGACAGGGGATAATTTGAACACTGAAGCTTTCTTT.